The present TCR beta chain was sequenced within a study of cytomegalovirus exposure and HLA in healthy donors. Study conclusions and caveats: Per published reports, the classifier diagnosed cytomegalovirus status with high specificity and sensitivity. Across donors, most TCRs were seen rarely, yet some public ones were widespread.

PCR involved 60 Vbeta and 13 Jbeta primers. Generated by immunoSEQ multiplex PCR, the TCRdb table keeps only in-frame clones and is missing some. Here the sample spans 120,000 or so clones, around 74% being singletons. This clone was counted between two and nine times. Antigen unknown. CDR3 length: 19 residues. The V gene's germline CDR1 is LGHNA and CDR2 YNFKEQ. Unmatched junction bases numbered 13, after V lost 0 bases and J lost 7 bases. The origin of this receptor is a man aged 60-69 years in good health and CMV-seropositive. V gene TRBV4-2 combines with J gene TRBJ2-1, with 12 nucleotides matching TRBD2. Sequences were obtained from PBMCs. The CDR3 is CASSQERGASGGATNEQFF. The CDR3 DNA sequence: TGTGCCAGCAGCCAAGAGAGGGGGGCTAGCGGGGGGGCCACGAATGAGCAGTTCTTC.